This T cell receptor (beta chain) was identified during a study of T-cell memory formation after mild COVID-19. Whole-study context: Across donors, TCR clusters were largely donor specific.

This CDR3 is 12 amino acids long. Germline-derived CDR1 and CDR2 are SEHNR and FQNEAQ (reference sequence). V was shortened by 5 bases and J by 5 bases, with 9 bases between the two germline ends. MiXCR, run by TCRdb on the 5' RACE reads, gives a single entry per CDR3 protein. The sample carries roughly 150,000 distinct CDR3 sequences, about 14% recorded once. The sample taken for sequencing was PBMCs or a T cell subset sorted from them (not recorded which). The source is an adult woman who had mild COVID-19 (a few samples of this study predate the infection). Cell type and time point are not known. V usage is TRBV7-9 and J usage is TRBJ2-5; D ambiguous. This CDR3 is CASSPWPETQYF. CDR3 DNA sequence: TGTGCCAGCAGCCCATGGCCGGAGACCCAGTACTTC.